Listed below are T cell receptor beta chains from one sample, sequenced in a study of shared clonotypes between healthy human individuals. TCRdb's copy holds only in-frame clones and misses some; the assay was immunoSEQ multiplex PCR. The table lists about 750,000 clones, around 92% of them singletons. The sequenced sample was naive CD8+ T cells sorted from blood. The receptor set was obtained from a man in his thirties or forties in good health. Both conserved end residues are part of each CDR3. A D gene is named only where the DNA matches it firmly. Rows give clone size only sometimes, using once, few, many, or a class for an expanded clone.

D gene,J gene,V gene,clone size,CDR3 length,CDR3 protein,CDR3 DNA
.,TRBJ1-1,TRBV13,.,14,CASSLRTENTEAFF,TGTGCCAGCAGCTTACGGACAGAGAACACTGAAGCTTTCTTT
TRBD1,TRBJ2-7,TRBV11-2,.,15,CASSSGQGEYYEQYF,TGTGCCAGCAGCTCTGGACAGGGTGAATACTACGAGCAGTACTTC
.,TRBJ1-1,TRBV7-9,.,12,CASSPRDTEAFF,TGTGCCAGCAGCCCGCGGGACACTGAAGCTTTCTTT
TRBD2,TRBJ2-1,TRBV4-1,.,16,CASSQVLAGLQGEQFF,TGCGCCAGCAGCCAAGTGTTAGCGGGACTCCAAGGGGAGCAGTTCTTC
.,TRBJ1-4,TRBV6-5,.,13,CASSWGWGEKLFF,TGTGCCAGCAGTTGGGGTTGGGGCGAAAAACTGTTTTTT
TRBD2,TRBJ2-1,TRBV27,.,14,CASSQTGTSDEQFF,TGTGCCAGCAGTCAAACCGGGACTAGCGATGAGCAGTTCTTC
TRBD1,TRBJ2-7,TRBV10-2,.,15,CASSVGQGEMNEQYF,TGCGCCAGCAGTGTGGGACAGGGGGAGATGAACGAGCAGTACTTC
.,TRBJ2-1,TRBV7-8,.,16,CASSFFASRPEDEQFF,TGTGCCAGCAGCTTTTTCGCCAGCCGACCTGAAGATGAGCAGTTCTTC
.,TRBJ2-1,TRBV9,.,14,CASTPLGGNNEQFF,TGTGCCAGCACCCCCCTTGGGGGCAACAATGAGCAGTTCTTC
.,TRBJ1-4,TRBV11-2,.,13,CASSLVTDEKLFF,TGTGCCAGCAGCTTAGTGACCGATGAAAAACTGTTTTTT
.,TRBJ1-1,TRBV12-5,.,12,CASGFTNTEAFF,TGTGCTAGTGGCTTTACGAACACTGAAGCTTTCTTT
.,TRBJ2-1,TRBV11-2,.,15,CASTMGATSYNEQFF,TGTGCCAGCACCATGGGAGCTACTTCCTACAATGAGCAGTTCTTC
.,TRBJ2-2,TRBV29-1,.,14,CSAESGYQTGELFF,TGCAGCGCCGAGTCAGGATACCAGACCGGGGAGCTGTTTTTT
TRBD1,TRBJ2-7,TRBV27,.,14,CASSLDRGLNEQYF,TGTGCCAGCAGTTTAGACAGGGGATTGAACGAGCAGTACTTC
.,TRBJ2-2,TRBV4-3,.,14,CASSQDPGTGELFF,TGCGCCAGCAGCCAAGATCCAGGCACCGGGGAGCTGTTTTTT
TRBD1,TRBJ2-5,TRBV7-2,.,18,CASSLGFRGTGRGETQYF,TGTGCCAGCAGCTTAGGTTTTAGAGGGACAGGGAGGGGAGAGACCCAGTACTTC
TRBD1,TRBJ2-5,TRBV5-4,.,15,CASSQTGTGQETQYF,TGTGCCAGCAGCCAAACCGGGACAGGGCAAGAGACCCAGTACTTC
.,TRBJ2-7,TRBV30,.,13,CAWSVSRAYEQYF,TGTGCCTGGAGTGTGTCAAGGGCCTACGAGCAGTACTTC
TRBD1,TRBJ1-5,TRBV25-1,once,16,CASSAGAGGSNQPQHF,TGTGCCAGCAGTGCGGGGGCAGGGGGCTCCAATCAGCCCCAGCATTTT
TRBD1,TRBJ2-7,TRBV27,.,15,CASSPLGQGIREQYF,TGTGCCAGCAGTCCGCTGGGACAGGGGATAAGAGAGCAGTACTTC
TRBD2,TRBJ2-7,TRBV7-9,.,13,CASRDGTTYEQYF,TGTGCCAGCAGGGATGGGACTACCTACGAGCAGTACTTC
.,TRBJ2-1,TRBV6-5,.,12,CASEQGRGEQFF,TGTGCCAGCGAACAAGGACGCGGTGAGCAGTTCTTC
.,TRBJ2-7,TRBV5-4,.,13,CASSFWGAYEQYF,TGTGCCAGCAGCTTCTGGGGGGCTTACGAGCAGTACTTC
TRBD1,TRBJ2-7,TRBV5-4,.,15,CASSPRQGKSYEQYF,TGTGCCAGCAGCCCCCGACAGGGGAAATCCTACGAGCAGTACTTC
.,TRBJ2-7,TRBV5-1,few,11,CASSSTYEQYF,TGCGCCAGCAGCTCGACCTACGAGCAGTACTTC
.,TRBJ2-5,TRBV4-1,.,16,CASSQKQASRQETQYF,TGCGCCAGCAGCCAAAAACAGGCTAGCCGGCAAGAGACCCAGTACTTC
.,TRBJ2-1,TRBV9,.,14,CASSVDDSHNEQFF,TGTGCCAGCAGCGTAGATGATAGCCACAACGAGCAGTTCTTC
.,TRBJ1-2,TRBV27,.,14,CASSFRGRNYGYTF,TGTGCCAGCAGTTTTCGGGGTCGCAACTATGGCTACACCTTC
.,TRBJ1-4,TRBV14,.,15,CASSQERSTNEKLFF,TGTGCCAGCAGCCAAGAACGTTCAACTAATGAAAAACTGTTTTTT
TRBD2,TRBJ2-1,TRBV27,.,14,CASSSWTSNNEQFF,TGTGCCAGCAGTTCGTGGACTAGCAACAATGAGCAGTTCTTC
.,TRBJ2-3,TRBV19,.,15,CASSMGVAGTDTQYF,TGTGCCAGTAGTATGGGGGTAGCGGGCACAGATACGCAGTATTTT
.,TRBJ2-2,TRBV6-1,.,15,CASSEGGPYTGELFF,TGTGCCAGCAGTGAAGGTGGACCGTACACCGGGGAGCTGTTTTTT
.,TRBJ1-5,TRBV4-1,.,18,CASSQEDGLGFSNQPQHF,TGCGCCAGCAGCCAAGAAGATGGACTCGGTTTTAGCAATCAGCCCCAGCATTTT
.,TRBJ1-4,TRBV19,.,11,CASSIREKLFF,TGTGCCAGTAGTATACGTGAAAAACTGTTTTTT
.,TRBJ2-5,TRBV28,.,12,CASSHDKETQYF,TGTGCCAGCAGTCACGACAAAGAGACCCAGTACTTC